This TCR beta chain was sequenced during a study of shared clonotypes between healthy human individuals (TCRdb year 2020). For the study in its entirety: A few men and a couple of women, aged 18 to 49 years, made up the cohort. To estimate repertoire size and how much clonotypes are shared between individuals, the study performed deep sequencing of blood TCR repertoires from roughly five healthy adults. For each donor, CD4 naive and CD4 memory were each run on three plates, CD8 naive on two plates, and CD8 memory on one plate. Libraries were prepared and TCR repertoires were sequenced by different laboratories using diverse techniques, in order to increase sequencing depth and limit assay-specific biases. Per donor, leukapheresis produced somewhere between about 0.94 and 8.9 billion PBMCs.

For this clone: The specificity of this receptor is unknown. The sample holds no much larger clone one base away, and base qualities are not on file.

Donors were healthy HIV-negative adults with no recently reported acute infections or vaccinations. Only Caucasian adults living in Nashville, Tennessee, USA were represented among the donors. CD4+ T cells were enriched by magnetic negative selection, after which naive cells were positively selected on CD45RA and the negative fraction was taken as the memory subset. Blood was collected by leukapheresis, and PBMCs were isolated by Ficoll-Histopaque density gradient centrifugation and then cryopreserved in liquid nitrogen vapor phase. Analytical flow cytometry was used to check the purity and quantity of each magnetically sorted T cell population. Genomic DNA was isolated from each sorted fraction and quantified by UV absorbance on a Nanodrop 2000c. CDR1 is given as KGHSH and CDR2 as LQKENI, both from the germline V gene. A distance of 13 bases separates the germline ends of V and J, which lose 2 bases and 7 bases respectively. From its cysteine to its phenylalanine, the CDR3 spans 14 amino acids. The entry retains the CDR3 DNA only, 42 bases that are in frame from base 1.

Using the deep immunoSEQ assay, TCR CDR3 regions were amplified from genomic DNA by multiplex PCR. Extracted genomic DNA from each cell subset was spread evenly across all wells of several immunoSEQ 96-well plates, with each plate serving as a replicate. For sorted subsets, approximately 200 ng of genomic DNA, equivalent to 25,000 to 35,000 T cell genomes, went into each replicate PCR. The purified libraries were quantified using a Qubit 3.0 fluorometer, sized with a Bioanalyzer 2100, and then quantified again using the KAPA Library Quantification kit. Every immunoSEQ 96-well plate was sequenced on a dedicated single-read 150-cycle Illumina NextSeq 550 flow cell. Per the authors' processing: The immunoSEQ output contained only junctional sequences without quality scores, so filtering could not match that applied to full-length reads. To assign V/J genes and CDR3, sequences were annotated using PyIR, a Python wrapper for IgBLAST v1.9, with IMGT germline references. Reads were removed for weak V/J assignments (E-value above 1e-6), missing CDR3, stop codons, out-of-frame junctions, or ambiguous translated residues. V3J clonotypes were defined as sequences sharing an identical inferred V gene, J gene, and CDR3 amino acid sequence. Percentage overlap between repertoires was calculated by dividing the number of shared unique clonotypes by the size of the smaller repertoire. Richness of each repertoire was evaluated using RTK rarefaction, the Chao1 estimator, and Recon v2.1 estimates of unobserved clonotypes. Generation probabilities were computed with OLGA for all TCRbeta clonotypes obtained by the gDNA method from several donors. In TCRdb, the immuneACCESS table is reduced to in-frame sequences with V and J assigned. These tables do not hold every clone; where another copy was compared, an unresolved V gene accounts for under half, and the others remain unexplained. From that table come the V and J calls and clone size; the DNA was used to work out D and trimming. Here the sample has roughly 2.5 million clones; about 92% occur a single time. The top ten hold under 0.15% of the sample.

The paper's findings and limits, for the study overall: Across a handful of donors, roughly 5.1% of naive CD4, approximately 3.6% of naive CD8, 2.3% of memory CD4, and roughly 0.4% of memory CD8 clonotypes were shared. Higher generation probabilities were observed for clonotypes shared by all four sorted-subset donors than for non-shared clonotypes. Sampling was restricted to blood, and TCR repertoires in tissues likely differ from the TCR repertoires found in blood. Estimated clonotype richness was generally larger for naive than for memory subsets. Even with the large sequencing depth, rarefaction of the sorted-subset datasets indicated that sequencing was incomplete. Pairwise subsampling led to the expectation that sequencing depth would affect the degree of clonotype sharing among donors. The genetic and exposure-history diversity represented was limited by the small number of donors.

This receptor chain uses TRBV18 and TRBJ2-3; the D call could be TRBD1 or TRBD2, with each sharing 5 bases. This receptor was taken from a man aged 18 to 35 in good health. Sequencing was carried out using naive CD4+ T cells sorted from blood. The sample's cell subset or site label, decoded: CD45RA+ positively selected. The DNA sequence follows: TGTGCCAGCTCACCAACAGTCGGGACCAATACGCAGTATTTT. This sequence encodes CASSPTVGTNTQYF.